Listed below are T cell receptor beta chains from one sample, sequenced in a study of technical replicates of blood from a few donors. TCRdb's copy holds only in-frame clones and misses some; the assay was immunoSEQ multiplex PCR. Here the sample spans approximately 70,000 clones, about 97% being singletons. The material sequenced was T cells isolated from PBMCs. All receptors derive from a human donor in good health. The CDR3 runs from the conserved cysteine through the conserved F or W. The order of the fields is clone size, V gene, D gene, J gene, CDR3 protein, CDR3 DNA. The D gene is left open where the match is weak. The listing skips clone size in some rows; elsewhere it reads once, few, many or a size class.

>once|TRBV4-1|-|TRBJ2-7
CASSQLGRGTSYEQYF
TGCGCCAGCAGCCAACTTGGCAGGGGAACTTCCTACGAGCAGTACTTC
>once|TRBV11-2|-|TRBJ1-1
CASSSTPGALNTEAFF
TGTGCCAGCAGCTCCACTCCGGGTGCATTGAACACTGAAGCTTTCTTT
>-|TRBV11-2|-|TRBJ2-1
CASSGSWNEQFF
TGTGCCAGCAGCGGTAGCTGGAATGAGCAGTTCTTC
>-|TRBV6-1|TRBD1|TRBJ2-5
CASSAIGTGVETQYF
TGTGCCAGCAGTGCAATTGGGACAGGGGTAGAGACCCAGTACTTC
>-|TRBV2|-|TRBJ1-4
CASREQGYEKLFF
TGTGCCAGCAGAGAACAGGGCTACGAAAAACTGTTTTTT
>once|TRBV5-4|TRBD2|TRBJ2-7
CASSLLASGPYEQYF
TGTGCCAGCAGCTTGCTAGCTAGCGGACCCTACGAGCAGTACTTC
>-|TRBV27|TRBD1|TRBJ1-4
CASSRGTGATNEKLFF
TGTGCCAGCAGTAGAGGGACAGGAGCAACTAATGAAAAACTGTTTTTT
>-|TRBV10-1|TRBD2|TRBJ2-5
CASSELTSGNWETQYF
TGCGCCAGCAGTGAGTTGACTAGCGGGAATTGGGAGACCCAGTACTTC
>-|TRBV28|TRBD2|TRBJ2-7
CASSATSGSSYEQYF
TGTGCCAGCAGTGCGACTAGCGGGAGTTCCTACGAGCAGTACTTC
>-|TRBV28|-|TRBJ2-1
CASSFSAVNEQFF
TGTGCCAGCAGTTTTAGCGCGGTAAATGAGCAGTTCTTC
>-|TRBV11-3|-|TRBJ1-1
CASSSPGFSNTEAFF
TGTGCCAGCAGCTCCCCGGGATTTTCGAACACTGAAGCTTTCTTT
>-|TRBV2|-|TRBJ2-1
CASTLQASPNEQFF
TGTGCCAGCACTCTTCAGGCTAGCCCCAATGAGCAGTTCTTC
>-|TRBV6-5|TRBD1|TRBJ2-7
CASSYQGQALSEQYF
TGTGCCAGCAGTTACCAAGGACAGGCCCTCAGCGAGCAGTACTTC
>once|TRBV5-1|-|TRBJ1-2
CASSLIQEHGYTF
TGCGCCAGCAGCTTAATACAGGAGCATGGCTACACCTTC
>-|TRBV6-1|TRBD1|TRBJ1-5
CASSGGTGSPGNQPQHF
TGTGCCAGCAGTGGGGGGACAGGGTCTCCAGGCAATCAGCCCCAGCATTTT
>once|TRBV5-4|TRBD1|TRBJ2-1
CASSLVQGSEQFF
TGTGCCAGCAGCTTGGTACAGGGGAGTGAGCAGTTCTTC
>-|TRBV27|TRBD1|TRBJ2-5
CASSPNPTGGETQYF
TGTGCCAGCAGTCCTAACCCGACAGGGGGCGAAACCCAGTACTTC
>-|TRBV9|TRBD1|TRBJ1-2
CASSAGTGGPLYGYTF
TGTGCCAGCAGCGCAGGGACAGGGGGCCCACTCTATGGCTACACCTTC
>-|TRBV5-1|-|TRBJ2-7
CASSSGYEQYF
TGCGCCAGCAGCTCAGGGTACGAGCAGTACTTC
>-|TRBV11-3|-|TRBJ1-2
CASSLTAGGDGYTF
TGTGCCAGCAGCCTAACCGCCGGGGGGGATGGCTACACCTTC
>-|TRBV4-1|TRBD1|TRBJ2-3
CASSHRTGTDTQYF
TGCGCCAGCAGCCACAGGACAGGAACAGATACGCAGTATTTT
>-|TRBV19|TRBD1|TRBJ2-7
CASSKGQYYEQYF
TGTGCCAGTAGTAAGGGACAGTACTACGAGCAGTACTTC
>-|TRBV27|-|TRBJ2-2
CASSLYLGRANTGELFF
TGTGCCAGCAGTTTATATTTGGGGAGAGCGAACACCGGGGAGCTGTTTTTT
>-|TRBV7-2|-|TRBJ2-2
CASSLAGRNTGELFF
TGTGCCAGCAGCTTAGCGGGCAGGAACACCGGGGAGCTGTTTTTT
>-|TRBV30|TRBD1|TRBJ2-3
CACNRGQGDTQYF
TGTGCCTGCAACAGGGGGCAAGGAGATACGCAGTATTTT
>-|TRBV19|-|TRBJ2-7
CASRFGWETGEQYF
TGTGCCAGTAGATTCGGGTGGGAGACAGGCGAGCAGTACTTC
>-|TRBV5-4|-|TRBJ1-2
CASSLGGRAYGYTF
TGTGCCAGCAGCTTGGGGGGGAGGGCCTATGGCTACACCTTC
>-|TRBV6-6|-|TRBJ1-5
CASSRTGRDSNQPQHF
TGTGCCAGCAGCAGGACGGGGCGGGATAGCAATCAGCCCCAGCATTTT
>-|TRBV30|-|TRBJ2-5
CAWSFSSRGTQYF
TGTGCCTGGAGTTTTAGCAGCCGAGGGACCCAGTACTTC
>-|TRBV27|-|TRBJ1-1
CASRTLRARNTEAFF
TGTGCCAGCAGAACGCTGAGGGCCAGAAACACTGAAGCTTTCTTT
>once|TRBV5-1|TRBD1|TRBJ2-7
CASSLGQGGTYEQYF
TGCGCCAGCAGCTTGGGACAGGGGGGAACCTACGAGCAGTACTTC
>-|TRBV6-4|-|TRBJ1-1
CASSDRGGTEAFF
TGTGCCAGCAGTGACAGGGGGGGAACTGAAGCTTTCTTT
>-|TRBV27|-|TRBJ2-7
CASSLQGLASYEQYF
TGTGCCAGCAGTTTACAAGGTCTAGCCTCCTACGAGCAGTACTTC
>once|TRBV7-3|-|TRBJ2-7
CASSPDSLSYEQYF
TGTGCCAGCAGTCCCGACAGCCTCTCCTACGAGCAGTACTTC
>-|TRBV27|-|TRBJ2-7
CASSLFAGIDEQYF
TGTGCCAGCAGTTTATTTGCAGGTATTGACGAGCAGTACTTC
>-|TRBV18|TRBD1|TRBJ1-4
CASSPMGQGEKLFF
TGTGCCAGCTCACCTATGGGACAGGGAGAAAAACTGTTTTTT
>-|TRBV5-4|-|TRBJ2-1
CASSQFPYNEQFF
TGTGCCAGCAGCCAGTTTCCCTACAATGAGCAGTTCTTC
>-|TRBV28|-|TRBJ1-2
CASRRGVTGYTF
TGTGCCAGCCGTCGGGGGGTGACTGGCTACACCTTC
>-|TRBV11-3|TRBD1|TRBJ2-1
CASSLTGGNEQFF
TGTGCCAGCAGCTTAACAGGGGGGAATGAGCAGTTCTTC
>-|TRBV7-9|-|TRBJ2-3
CASSLPSAEAYTDTQYF
TGTGCCAGCAGTCTCCCGTCAGCGGAAGCTTACACAGATACGCAGTATTTT
>-|TRBV2|-|TRBJ1-5
CASSDLGEGERQPQHF
TGTGCCAGCAGTGATCTTGGGGAGGGGGAGCGCCAGCCCCAGCATTTT
>-|TRBV5-7|-|TRBJ1-4
CASSLVGGGATNEKLFF
TGTGCCAGCAGCTTGGTGGGAGGGGGAGCAACTAATGAAAAACTGTTTTTT
>-|TRBV5-1|TRBD1|TRBJ1-1
CASSWARRQGGNTEAFF
TGCGCCAGCAGCTGGGCTCGGCGACAGGGTGGCAACACTGAAGCTTTCTTT
>-|TRBV7-8|-|TRBJ2-7
CASSRGDSRSSYEQYF
TGTGCCAGCAGCCGCGGTGACTCGAGGAGCTCCTACGAGCAGTACTTC
>-|TRBV28|TRBD2|TRBJ2-7
CASGPAGARRYEQYF
TGTGCCAGCGGTCCAGCGGGAGCCCGGCGGTACGAGCAGTACTTC
>-|TRBV5-5|TRBD1|TRBJ2-3
CASSSRTGATDTQYF
TGTGCCAGCAGCTCACGGACAGGGGCTACGGATACGCAGTATTTT
>once|TRBV7-8|TRBD2|TRBJ2-2
CASSLALGGSITGELFF
TGTGCCAGCAGCTTAGCGCTGGGGGGGAGTATCACCGGGGAGCTGTTTTTT
>-|TRBV4-3|-|TRBJ1-4
CASSQDTAGEGEKLFF
TGCGCCAGCAGCCAAGATACCGCAGGGGAAGGTGAAAAACTGTTTTTT
>-|TRBV10-2|TRBD2|TRBJ2-1
CASSASGSSYNEQFF
TGCGCCAGCAGTGCAAGCGGGAGTTCCTACAATGAGCAGTTCTTC
>-|TRBV6-5|TRBD2|TRBJ2-3
CASRYLAGTTDTQYF
TGTGCCAGCAGATACCTAGCGGGGACCACAGATACGCAGTATTTT
>once|TRBV7-9|-|TRBJ1-4
CASSLFRQPEKLFF
TGTGCCAGCAGCTTGTTCAGGCAACCTGAAAAACTGTTTTTT
>-|TRBV7-6|-|TRBJ1-1
CASSLGEGGTEAFF
TGTGCCAGCAGCTTAGGGGAGGGTGGCACTGAAGCTTTCTTT
>once|TRBV7-2|TRBD1|TRBJ1-3
CASSFRTGGSGNTIYF
TGTGCCAGCAGCTTTCGGACAGGAGGCTCTGGAAACACCATATATTTT
>-|TRBV7-9|-|TRBJ2-2
CASSLEQAGELFF
TGTGCCAGCAGCTTAGAACAAGCCGGGGAGCTGTTTTTT
>-|TRBV2|TRBD2|TRBJ2-1
CAILLGTSGRETYNEQFF
TGTGCCATCCTCCTCGGGACTAGCGGGAGAGAGACCTACAATGAGCAGTTCTTC
>once|TRBV2|TRBD1|TRBJ2-1
CATALGDSPYNEQFF
TGTGCCACCGCCCTTGGGGACAGCCCCTACAATGAGCAGTTCTTC
>-|TRBV5-4|TRBD1|TRBJ2-2
CASSGTTGGAGELFF
TGTGCCAGCAGCGGTACGACAGGGGGGGCCGGGGAGCTGTTTTTT
>-|TRBV6-6|-|TRBJ2-5
CASAPRVYQETQYF
TGTGCCAGCGCCCCGCGGGTATACCAAGAGACCCAGTACTTC
>-|TRBV9|-|TRBJ2-5
CASSSQETQYF
TGTGCCAGCAGCTCACAAGAGACCCAGTACTTC